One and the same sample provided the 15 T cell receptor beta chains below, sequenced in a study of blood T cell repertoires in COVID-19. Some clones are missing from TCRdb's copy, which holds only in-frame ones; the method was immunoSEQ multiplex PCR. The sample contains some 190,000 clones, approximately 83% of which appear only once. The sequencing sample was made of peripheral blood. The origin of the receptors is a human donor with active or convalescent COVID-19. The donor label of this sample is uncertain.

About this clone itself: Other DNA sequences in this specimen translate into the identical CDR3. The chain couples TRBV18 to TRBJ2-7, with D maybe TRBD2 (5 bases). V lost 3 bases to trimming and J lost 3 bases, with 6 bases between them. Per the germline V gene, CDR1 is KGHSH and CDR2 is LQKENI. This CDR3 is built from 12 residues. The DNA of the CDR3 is TGTGCCAGCTCACCGGAGGTCTACGAGCAGTACTTC. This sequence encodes CASSPEVYEQYF.

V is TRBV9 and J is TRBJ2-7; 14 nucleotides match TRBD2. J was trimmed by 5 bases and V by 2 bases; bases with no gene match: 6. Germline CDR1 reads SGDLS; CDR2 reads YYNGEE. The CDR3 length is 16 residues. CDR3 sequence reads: CASSVRGLAGDNEQYF. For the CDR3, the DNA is TGTGCCAGCAGCGTGAGGGGACTAGCGGGAGATAACGAGCAGTACTTC.

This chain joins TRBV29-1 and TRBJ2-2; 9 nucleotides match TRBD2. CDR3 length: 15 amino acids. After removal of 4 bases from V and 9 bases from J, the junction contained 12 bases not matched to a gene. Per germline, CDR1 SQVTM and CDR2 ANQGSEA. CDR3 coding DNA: TGCAGCGTTGGACTTCGGGTTAGCGGGAGTAGGGAGCTGTTTTTT. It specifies CSVGLRVSGSRELFF.

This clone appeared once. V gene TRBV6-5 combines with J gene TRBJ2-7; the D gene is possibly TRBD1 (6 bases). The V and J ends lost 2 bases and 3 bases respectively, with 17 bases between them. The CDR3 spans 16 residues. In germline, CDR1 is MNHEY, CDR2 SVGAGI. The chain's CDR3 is CASSYTGTSTLYEQYF. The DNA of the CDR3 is TGTGCCAGCAGTTACACCGGGACATCTACCCTCTACGAGCAGTACTTC.

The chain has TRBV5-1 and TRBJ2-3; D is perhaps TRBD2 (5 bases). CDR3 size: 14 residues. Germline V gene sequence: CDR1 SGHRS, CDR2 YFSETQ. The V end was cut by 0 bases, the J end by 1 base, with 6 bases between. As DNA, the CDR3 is TGCGCCAGCAGCTTGGGGCGGGGCACAGATACGCAGTATTTT. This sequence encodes CASSLGRGTDTQYF.

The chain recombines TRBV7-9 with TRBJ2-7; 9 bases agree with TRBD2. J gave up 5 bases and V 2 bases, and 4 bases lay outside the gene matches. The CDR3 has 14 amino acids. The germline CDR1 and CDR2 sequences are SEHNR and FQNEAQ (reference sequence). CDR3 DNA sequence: TGTGCCAGCAGCTTACTTAGCGGGAGTAACGAGCAGTACTTC. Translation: CASSLLSGSNEQYF. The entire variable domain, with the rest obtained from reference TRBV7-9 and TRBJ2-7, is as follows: DTGVSQNPRHKITKRGQNVTFRCDPISEHNRLYWYRQTLGQGPEFLTYFQNEAQLEKSRLLSDRFSAERPKGSFSTLEIQRTEQGDSAMYLCASSLLSGSNEQYFGPGTRLTVT.

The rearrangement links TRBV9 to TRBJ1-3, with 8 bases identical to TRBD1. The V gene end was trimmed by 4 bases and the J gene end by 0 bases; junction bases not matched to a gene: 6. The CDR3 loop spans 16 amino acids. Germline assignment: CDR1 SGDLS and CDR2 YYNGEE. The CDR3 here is CASSPRTGFSGNTIYF. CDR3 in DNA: TGTGCCAGCAGCCCCCGGACAGGGTTCTCTGGAAACACCATATATTTT.

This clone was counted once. The CDR3 DNA reads TGTGCCAGCAGCCTGAAAGCGGGAGGGAGCACAGATACGCAGTATTTT. Amino acids: CASSLKAGGSTDTQYF. The chain combines TRBV5-4 with TRBJ2-3, with 10 bases matching TRBD2. The V gene end was trimmed by 4 bases and the J gene end by 0 bases; junction bases not matched to a gene: 5. Germline CDR1 is SGHNT and CDR2 is YYREEE (reference sequence). The CDR3 consists of 16 residues.

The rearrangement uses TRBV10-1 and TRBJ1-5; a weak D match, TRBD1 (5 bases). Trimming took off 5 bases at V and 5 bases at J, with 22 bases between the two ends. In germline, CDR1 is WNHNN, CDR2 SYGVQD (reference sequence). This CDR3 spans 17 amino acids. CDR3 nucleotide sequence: TGCGCCAGCAGTTCCCTCCGGGGGGAGTTTTTAGATCAGCCCCAGCATTTT. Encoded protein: CASSSLRGEFLDQPQHF.

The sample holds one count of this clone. As DNA, the CDR3 is TGTGCCAGCAGCCATTCCCGGACAGGGACCTATAATTCACCCCTCCACTTT. It specifies CASSHSRTGTYNSPLHF. This chain connects TRBV3-1 (or the pseudogene TRBV3-2) to TRBJ1-6, with TRBD1 identical over 8 bases. This CDR3 region has 17 residues. J gave up 2 bases and V 3 bases, and 6 bases lay outside the gene matches. From germline, CDR1 is LGHDT and CDR2 YNNKEL (reference sequence).

The CDR3, as DNA: TGTGCCAGCAGCCAGATACCGGGACAGGGGTTAGAGACCCAGTACTTC. This codes for CASSQIPGQGLETQYF. The V gene is TRBV14, the J gene TRBJ2-5; 10 positions agree with TRBD1. The CDR3 sequence is 16 residues long. Germline assignment: CDR1 SGHDN and CDR2 FVKESK. Germline trimming cut 3 bases from V and 4 bases from J; bases unmatched to any gene: 8.

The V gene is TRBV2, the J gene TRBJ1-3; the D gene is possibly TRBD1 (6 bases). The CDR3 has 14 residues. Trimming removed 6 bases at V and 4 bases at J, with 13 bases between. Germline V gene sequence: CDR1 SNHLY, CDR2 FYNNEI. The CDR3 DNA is TGTGCCAGCAGCATGGGGGCTTCGGGAAACACCATATATTTT. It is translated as CASSMGASGNTIYF.

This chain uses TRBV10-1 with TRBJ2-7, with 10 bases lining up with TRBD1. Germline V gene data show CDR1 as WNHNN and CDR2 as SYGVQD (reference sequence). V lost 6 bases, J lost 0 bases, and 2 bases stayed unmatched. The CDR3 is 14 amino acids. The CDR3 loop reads CASRGQGSSYEQYF. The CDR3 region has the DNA TGCGCCAGCAGGGGACAGGGGAGCTCCTACGAGCAGTACTTC.

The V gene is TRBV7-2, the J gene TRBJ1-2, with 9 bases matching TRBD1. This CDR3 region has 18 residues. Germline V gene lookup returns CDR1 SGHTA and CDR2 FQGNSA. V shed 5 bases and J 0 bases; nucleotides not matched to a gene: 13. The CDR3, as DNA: TGTGCCAGCAGCCCACGAGGGGACAGGGTAGTTGCTAACTATGGCTACACCTTC. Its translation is CASSPRGDRVVANYGYTF.

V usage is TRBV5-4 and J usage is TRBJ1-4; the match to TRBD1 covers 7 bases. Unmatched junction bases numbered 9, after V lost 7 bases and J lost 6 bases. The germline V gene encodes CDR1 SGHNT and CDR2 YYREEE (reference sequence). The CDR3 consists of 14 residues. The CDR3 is CASGIQGRYEKLFF. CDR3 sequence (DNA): TGTGCCAGCGGAATACAGGGGAGATATGAAAAACTGTTTTTT.